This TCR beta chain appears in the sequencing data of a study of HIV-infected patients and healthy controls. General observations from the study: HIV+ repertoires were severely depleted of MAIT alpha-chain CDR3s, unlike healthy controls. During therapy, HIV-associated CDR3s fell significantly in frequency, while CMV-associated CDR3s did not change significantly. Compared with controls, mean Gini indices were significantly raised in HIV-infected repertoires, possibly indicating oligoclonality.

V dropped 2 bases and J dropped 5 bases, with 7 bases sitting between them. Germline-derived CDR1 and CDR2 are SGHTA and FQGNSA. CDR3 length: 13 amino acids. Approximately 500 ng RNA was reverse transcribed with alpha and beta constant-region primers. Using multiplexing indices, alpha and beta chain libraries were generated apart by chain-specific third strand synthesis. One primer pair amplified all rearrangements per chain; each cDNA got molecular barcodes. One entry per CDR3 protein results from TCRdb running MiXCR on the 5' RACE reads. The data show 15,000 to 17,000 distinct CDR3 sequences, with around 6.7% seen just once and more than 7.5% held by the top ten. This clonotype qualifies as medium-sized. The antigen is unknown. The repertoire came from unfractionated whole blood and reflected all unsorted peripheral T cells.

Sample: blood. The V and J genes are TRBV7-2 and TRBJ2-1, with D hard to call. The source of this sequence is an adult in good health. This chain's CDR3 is CASSLSSNNEQFF. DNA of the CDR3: TGTGCCAGCAGCTTATCCAGTAACAATGAGCAGTTCTTC. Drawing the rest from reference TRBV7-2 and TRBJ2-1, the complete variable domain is GAGVSQSPSNKVTEKGKDVELRCDPISGHTALYWYRQSLGQGLEFLIYFQGNSAPDKSGLPSDRFSAERTGGSVSTLTIQRTQQEDSAVYLCASSLSSNNEQFFGPGTRLTVL.